Below, 17 T cell receptor beta chains from the same sample are listed, as sequenced in a study of patients and donors after allogeneic stem cell transplantation. In TCRdb, the RT-PCR reads were re-called with MiXCR into one record per CDR3 protein. The sample lists roughly 200,000 distinct CDR3 sequences; roughly 38% were seen once. The sequenced sample consisted of blood, either unsorted or a sorted T cell fraction (not recorded which). The receptor source for this set is a human donor who was either an allogeneic HSCT recipient or a stem cell or donor lymphocyte infusion donor (not recorded which). It is not recorded whose cells these are; they may come from a transplant donor.

J is TRBJ2-5 and V is TRBV5-6, with D uncertain. CDR1 is SGHDT, CDR2 YYEEEE, per germline. V was pared by 0 bases and J by 1 base, with 13 bases between. The CDR3 loop spans 16 amino acids. CDR3 sequence: CASSLGHTRRQETQYF. CDR3 bases: TGTGCCAGCAGCTTGGGACATACAAGACGCCAAGAGACCCAGTACTTC.

Of note for this clonotype: Since no conserved phenylalanine or tryptophan closes the CDR3, a read error is the likely cause. No DNA is shown, since the ends of the CDR3 on it are uncertain; the CDR3 is the one TCRdb lists. The chain uses TRBV5-5 and TRBJ1-2; the tabulated D call, TRBD1, remains unverified against the DNA. The CDR3 adds up to 12 amino acids, both ends counted. CDR1 and CDR2 from the germline V gene are SGHKS and YYEKEE (reference sequence). CDR3 loop: CASSPWDSPYDL.

This chain joins TRBV9 and TRBJ2-5; D might be TRBD1 or TRBD2, each matching 6 bases. The CDR3 totals 16 residues. Trimming shortened V by 0 bases and J by 5 bases, and 17 bases separated the two germline ends. Per the germline V gene, CDR1 is SGDLS and CDR2 is YYNGEE. CDR3 sequence reads: CASSVAPGAMGETQYF. The DNA for the CDR3 is TGTGCCAGCAGCGTAGCTCCGGGGGCGATGGGTGAGACCCAGTACTTC.

The chain carries TRBV4-3 and TRBJ2-5; TRBD2 matches at 8 bases. From germline, CDR1 is LGHNA and CDR2 YSLEER. V gave up 2 bases and J gave up 5 bases; unmatched junction bases: 10. The CDR3 has 16 amino acids. The chain's CDR3 is CASSQRGRGAVETQYF. CDR3 DNA sequence: TGCGCCAGCAGCCAACGAGGGCGGGGGGCCGTGGAGACCCAGTACTTC.

This clonotype was seen a handful of times. V gene TRBV6-5 combines with J gene TRBJ1-3; D not resolved. The CDR3 extends over 15 amino acids. The ends were cut back, 5 bases at V and 0 bases at J, with 11 bases in the middle. Germline assignment: CDR1 MNHEY and CDR2 SVGAGI. Here the CDR3 reads CASSREPYSGNTIYF. CDR3 nucleotide sequence: TGTGCCAGCAGTCGGGAGCCGTACTCTGGAAACACCATATATTTT.

The V call is TRBV19, the J call TRBJ1-6; a weak D match, TRBD1 (5 bases). Trimming stripped 8 bases from V and 0 bases from J, with 11 bases between. The length of the CDR3 is 15 residues. Germline CDR1 is LNHDA and CDR2 is SQIVND (reference sequence). CDR3 sequence reads: CASETGGSYNSPLHF. The CDR3 nucleotides read TGTGCCAGTGAAACAGGTGGCTCCTATAATTCACCCCTCCACTTT.

In this sample, this clonotype turned up a few times. The chain couples TRBV4-1 to TRBJ1-2; D not resolved. The CDR3 spans 14 residues. V lost 3 bases and J lost 4, with 12 bases in between. Looked up from germline, CDR1 is MGHRA and CDR2 is YSYEKL. CDR3 coding DNA: TGCGCCAGCAGCCACGTCATCGGCGTCTATGGCTACACCTTC. Amino acid sequence: CASSHVIGVYGYTF.

This clonotype turned up a few times. V is TRBV13 and J is TRBJ1-2, with TRBD1 identical over 7 bases. The CDR3 loop spans 13 amino acids. Trimming at V came to 4 bases and at J to 7 bases, leaving 6 bases not matched to a gene. The V gene's germline CDR1 is PRHDT and CDR2 FYEKMQ (reference sequence). The CDR3 is CASSSQGIPGYTF. In nucleotides, the CDR3 is TGTGCCAGCAGCTCACAGGGGATCCCTGGCTACACCTTC. Together with reference TRBV13 and TRBJ1-2, the CDR3 gives the full variable domain: AAGVIQSPRHLIKEKRETATLKCYPIPRHDTVYWYQQGPGQDPQFLISFYEKMQSDKGSIPDRFSAQQFSDYHSELNMSSLELGDSALYFCASSSQGIPGYTFGSGTRLTVV.

The rearrangement joins TRBV29-1 to TRBJ1-2; the D gene is possibly TRBD1 (5 bases). Germline V lookup: CDR1 SQVTM, CDR2 ANQGSEA. This CDR3 is built from 12 residues. V gave up 4 bases and J gave up 2 bases, with 8 bases separating them. The CDR3 DNA reads as TGCAGCGTTGTATGGGGCAACTATGGCTACACCTTC. Its translation is CSVVWGNYGYTF.

This clonotype has a handful of counts. The rearrangement uses TRBV12-3 or TRBV12-4 and TRBJ2-2, with TRBD1 as a possible D gene (6 bases). V was cut by 4 bases and J by 6 bases, with 9 bases left in between. This CDR3 has 13 amino acids. CDR3 amino acids: CASSSRGAGELFF. Written as DNA, the CDR3 is TGTGCCAGCAGTTCCAGGGGAGCCGGGGAGCTGTTTTTT.

The gene calls are TRBV7-6 and TRBJ2-7, with D perhaps matching TRBD1 (6 bases). Germline V gives CDR1 SGHVS, CDR2 FNYEAQ. Trimming removed 1 base at V and 5 bases at J, with 15 bases between. This CDR3 spans 15 amino acids. The CDR3 sequence is CASSLGTGSFHEQYF. CDR3 nucleotides: TGTGCCAGCAGCTTAGGAACAGGGTCCTTCCACGAGCAGTACTTC.

Comments on this clonotype: A read error may produce the germline difference seen at one junction end. The CDR3 sequence is CASSQGNLLAKNLQYF. The CDR3 DNA sequence: TGCGCCAGCAGCCAAGGGAACCTCCTAGCCAAAAACCTTCAGTACTTC. V and J are TRBV4-3 and TRBJ2-4; a weak D match, TRBD2 (5 bases). Germline lookup yields CDR1 LGHNA and CDR2 YSLEER. This CDR3 is 16 amino acids long.

This chain connects TRBV4-3 to TRBJ1-3, with D possibly being TRBD1 (5 bases). The CDR3 runs to 16 residues. CDR1 is LGHNA and CDR2 is YSLEER in the germline V gene. The germline V and J ends were trimmed by 1 base and 1 base, with 11 bases remaining between them. CDR3 in DNA: TGCGCCAGCAGCCAAGTCCGAAAGGGGTCTGGAAACACCATATATTTT. Protein: CASSQVRKGSGNTIYF.

The J gene is TRBJ1-1, the V gene TRBV7-2, with 9 bases fitting TRBD1. Germline CDR1 and CDR2: SGHTA and FQGNSA. The CDR3 is 13 amino acids. J lost 5 bases, V lost 6 bases, and 4 bases had no gene match. CDR3 sequence: CASRRTGVTEAFF. CDR3 DNA: TGTGCCAGCAGACGGACAGGGGTAACTGAAGCTTTCTTT.

This clonotype occurred a few times. The chain employs TRBV7-2 and TRBJ1-5; no definite D call. Trimming stripped 5 bases from V and 0 bases from J, with 11 bases between. This CDR3 has 15 amino acids. Germline V gives CDR1 SGHTA, CDR2 FQGNSA. The CDR3 is CASSVASNSNQPQHF. As DNA, the CDR3 is TGTGCCAGCAGCGTGGCCTCTAATAGCAATCAGCCCCAGCATTTT.

This clonotype was recorded a few times. A read error may account for a junction end that differs from germline. V gene TRBV12-3 or TRBV12-4 combines with J gene TRBJ1-1, with a possible D match to TRBD1 (6 bases). The CDR3 spans 12 residues. The CDR3 region has the DNA TGTGCCAGCAGTCCGGGACACACAGAAGCTTTCTTT. Its protein product is CASSPGHTEAFF.

There are a few counts of this clonotype. V is TRBV20-1 and J is TRBJ1-2; D perhaps matches TRBD1 (6 bases). Per the germline V gene, CDR1 is DFQATT and CDR2 is SNEGSKA (reference sequence). The CDR3 runs to 12 residues. Deletions cut 3 bases from V and 8 bases from J, with 13 bases between. The CDR3 loop is CSASRGALGYTF. CDR3 coding DNA: TGCAGTGCTAGTCGGGGGGCGCTGGGCTACACCTTC.